This TCR beta chain was identified during a study of blood T cell repertoires in COVID-19. Background on the study: From the United States, Italy and Spain came samples of acute and convalescent COVID-19. T cells, B-cell-depleted T cells, or PBMCs provided the cDNA or gDNA that served as material.

In assigning cohorts, the study relied on participant-reported clinical history. Original processing notes: Reference gene primer amplification in the assay estimated nucleated cell counts. Here immunoSEQ multiplex PCR was the method, and the copy in TCRdb shows in-frame clones only, minus some. V and J calls and clone size are as listed in that table; D and trimming were resolved from the DNA. The repertoire consists of 110,000 to 150,000 clones, with just under 85% occurring once and the leading ten covering 6.2%. This CDR3 has 17 residues. The germline CDR1 and CDR2 sequences are SGHAT and FQNNGV. V lost 0 bases to trimming and J lost 0 bases, with 12 bases between them.

The sequence came from a middle-aged woman who had recovered from COVID-19. This chain joins TRBV11-2 and TRBJ2-1, with D maybe TRBD2 (5 bases). The sequencing sample was made of PBMCs or T cells enriched from blood (not recorded which). CDR3 DNA sequence: TGTGCCAGCAGCTTAGATCTGAGAGCGGTCTCCTACAATGAGCAGTTCTTC. Amino acid sequence: CASSLDLRAVSYNEQFF.